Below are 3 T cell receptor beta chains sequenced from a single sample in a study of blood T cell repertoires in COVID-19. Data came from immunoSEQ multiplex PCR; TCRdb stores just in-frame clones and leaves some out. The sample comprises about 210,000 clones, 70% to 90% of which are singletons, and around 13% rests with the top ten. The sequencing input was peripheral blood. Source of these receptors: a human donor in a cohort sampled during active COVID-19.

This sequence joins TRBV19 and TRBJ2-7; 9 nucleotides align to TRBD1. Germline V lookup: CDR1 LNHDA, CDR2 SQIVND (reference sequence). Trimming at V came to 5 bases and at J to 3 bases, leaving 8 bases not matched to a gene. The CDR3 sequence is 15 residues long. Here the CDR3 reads CASSPLLGQGYEQYF. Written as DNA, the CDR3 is TGTGCCAGTAGTCCTCTTTTGGGACAGGGCTACGAGCAGTACTTC.

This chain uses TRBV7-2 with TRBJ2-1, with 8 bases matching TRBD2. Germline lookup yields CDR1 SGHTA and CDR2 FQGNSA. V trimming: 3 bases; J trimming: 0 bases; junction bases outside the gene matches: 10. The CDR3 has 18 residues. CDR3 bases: TGTGCCAGCAGCTTGATGGCGGGGGGCTTAAGCTCCTACAATGAGCAGTTCTTC. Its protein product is CASSLMAGGLSSYNEQFF.

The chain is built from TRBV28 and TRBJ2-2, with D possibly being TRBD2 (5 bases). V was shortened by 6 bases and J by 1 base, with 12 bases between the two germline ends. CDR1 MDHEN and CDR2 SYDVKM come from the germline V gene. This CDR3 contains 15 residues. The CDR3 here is CASRRSGLNTGELFF. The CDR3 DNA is TGTGCCAGCAGGAGATCGGGGTTGAACACCGGGGAGCTGTTTTTT.